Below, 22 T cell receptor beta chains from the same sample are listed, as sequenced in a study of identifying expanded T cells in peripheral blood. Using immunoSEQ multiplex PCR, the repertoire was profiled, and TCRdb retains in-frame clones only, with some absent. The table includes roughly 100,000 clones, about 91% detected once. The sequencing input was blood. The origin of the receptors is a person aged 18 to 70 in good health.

In DNA form, the CDR3 reads TGCAGCTCCGACGGGGGGCTAGGGACTGAAGCTTTCTTT. Its translation is CSSDGGLGTEAFF. The J gene is TRBJ1-1, the V gene TRBV29-1; a possible D gene is TRBD1 (6 bases). The CDR3 spans 13 residues. Germline V gene sequence: CDR1 SQVTM, CDR2 ANQGSEA. Between the trimmed V and J ends, which lost 8 bases and 5 bases, there was a span of 18 bases.

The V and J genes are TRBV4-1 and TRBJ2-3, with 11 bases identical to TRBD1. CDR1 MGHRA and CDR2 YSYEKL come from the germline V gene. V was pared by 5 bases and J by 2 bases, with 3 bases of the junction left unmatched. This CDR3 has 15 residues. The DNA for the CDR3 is TGCGCCAGCAGCGAGGACAGGGGGCCCACAGATACGCAGTATTTT. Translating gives CASSEDRGPTDTQYF.

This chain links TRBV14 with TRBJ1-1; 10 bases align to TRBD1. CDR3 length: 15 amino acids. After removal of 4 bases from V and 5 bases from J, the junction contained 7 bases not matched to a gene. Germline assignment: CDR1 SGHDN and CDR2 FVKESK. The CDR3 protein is CASSPTGGWVTEAFF. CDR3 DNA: TGTGCCAGCAGCCCGACAGGGGGCTGGGTTACTGAAGCTTTCTTT.

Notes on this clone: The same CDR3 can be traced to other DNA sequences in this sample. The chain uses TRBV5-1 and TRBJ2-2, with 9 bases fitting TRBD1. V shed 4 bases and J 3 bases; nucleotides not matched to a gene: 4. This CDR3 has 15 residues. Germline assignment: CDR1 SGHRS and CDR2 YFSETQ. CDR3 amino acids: CASSPGQGYTGELFF. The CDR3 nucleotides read TGCGCCAGCAGCCCGGGACAGGGCTACACCGGGGAGCTGTTTTTT.

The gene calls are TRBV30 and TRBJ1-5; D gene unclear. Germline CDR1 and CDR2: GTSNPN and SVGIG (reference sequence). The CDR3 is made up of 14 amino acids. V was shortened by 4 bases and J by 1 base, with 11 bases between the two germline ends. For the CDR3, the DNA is TGTGCCTGGATTGCGGCAGTAAGCAATCAGCCCCAGCATTTT. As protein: CAWIAAVSNQPQHF.

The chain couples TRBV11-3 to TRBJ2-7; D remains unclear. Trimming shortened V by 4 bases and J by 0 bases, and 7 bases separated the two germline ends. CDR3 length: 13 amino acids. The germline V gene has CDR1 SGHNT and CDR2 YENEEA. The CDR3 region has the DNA TGTGCCAGCAGCTCGAGGAGCTCCTACGAGCAGTACTTC. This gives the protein CASSSRSSYEQYF.

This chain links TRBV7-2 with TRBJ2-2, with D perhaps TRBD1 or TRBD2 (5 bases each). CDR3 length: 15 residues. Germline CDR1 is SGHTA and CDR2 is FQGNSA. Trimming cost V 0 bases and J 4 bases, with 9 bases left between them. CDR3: CASSLAGEITGELFF. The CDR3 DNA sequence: TGTGCCAGCAGCTTAGCGGGGGAGATCACCGGGGAGCTGTTTTTT.

CDR3 loop: CASSLRRANEQFF. The DNA for the CDR3 is TGTGCCAGCAGCTTAAGGCGGGCCAATGAGCAGTTCTTC. This chain joins TRBV7-2 and TRBJ2-1; a weak D match, TRBD2 (5 bases). The V and J ends lost 2 bases and 6 bases respectively, with 8 bases between them. There are 13 residues in the CDR3. CDR1 SGHTA and CDR2 FQGNSA come from the germline V gene.

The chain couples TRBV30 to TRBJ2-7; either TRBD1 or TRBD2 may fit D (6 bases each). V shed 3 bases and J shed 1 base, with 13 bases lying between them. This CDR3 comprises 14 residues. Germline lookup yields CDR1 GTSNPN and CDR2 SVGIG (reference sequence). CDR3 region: CAWRGGEMSYEQYF. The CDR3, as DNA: TGTGCCTGGAGGGGGGGCGAAATGTCCTACGAGCAGTACTTC.

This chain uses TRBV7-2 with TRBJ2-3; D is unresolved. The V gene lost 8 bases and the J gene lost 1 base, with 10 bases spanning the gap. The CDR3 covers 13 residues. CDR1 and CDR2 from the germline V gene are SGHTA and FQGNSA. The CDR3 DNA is TGTGCCAGCGGGGTTCTGGGCACAGATACGCAGTATTTT. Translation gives CASGVLGTDTQYF.

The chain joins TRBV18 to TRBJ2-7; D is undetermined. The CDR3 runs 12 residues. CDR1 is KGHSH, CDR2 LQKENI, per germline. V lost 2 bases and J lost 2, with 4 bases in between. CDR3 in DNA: TGTGCCAGCTCACCAGGAACCTACGAGCAGTACTTC. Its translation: CASSPGTYEQYF.

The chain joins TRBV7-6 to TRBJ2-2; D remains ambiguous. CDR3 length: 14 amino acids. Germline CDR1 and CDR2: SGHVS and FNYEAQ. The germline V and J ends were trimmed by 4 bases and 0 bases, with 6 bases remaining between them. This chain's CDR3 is CASSSLTNTGELFF. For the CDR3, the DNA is TGTGCCAGCAGCTCCCTCACGAACACCGGGGAGCTGTTTTTT. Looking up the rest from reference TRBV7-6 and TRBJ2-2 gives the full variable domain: GAGVSQSPRYKVTKRGQDVALRCDPISGHVSLYWYRQALGQGPEFLTYFNYEAQQDKSGLPNDRFSAERPEGSISTLTIQRTEQRDSAMYRCASSSLTNTGELFFGEGSRLTVL.

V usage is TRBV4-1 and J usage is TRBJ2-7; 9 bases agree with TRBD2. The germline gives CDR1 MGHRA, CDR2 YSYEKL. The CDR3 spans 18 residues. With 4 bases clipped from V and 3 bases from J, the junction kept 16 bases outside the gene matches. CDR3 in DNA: TGCGCCAGCAGCCGTCAAGTCAACCTAGGGACTAGCCTCTACGAGCAGTACTTC. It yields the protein CASSRQVNLGTSLYEQYF.

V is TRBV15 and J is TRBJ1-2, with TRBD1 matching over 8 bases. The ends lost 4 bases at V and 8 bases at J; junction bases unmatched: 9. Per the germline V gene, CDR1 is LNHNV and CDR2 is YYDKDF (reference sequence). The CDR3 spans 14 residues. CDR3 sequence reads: CATSTGQGLWGYTF. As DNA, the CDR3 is TGTGCCACCAGCACAGGACAGGGTTTGTGGGGCTACACCTTC.

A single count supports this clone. Here the CDR3 DNA reads TGTGCCAGCAGTTCGGGACTAGCGGGAGTCAATGAGCAGTTCTTC. Its translation: CASSSGLAGVNEQFF. The chain joins TRBV6-6 to TRBJ2-1, with TRBD2 matching 14 bases. After removal of 4 bases from V and 6 bases from J, the junction contained 2 bases not matched to a gene. Germline V gene sequence: CDR1 MNHNY, CDR2 SVGAGI (reference sequence). The CDR3 covers 15 residues.

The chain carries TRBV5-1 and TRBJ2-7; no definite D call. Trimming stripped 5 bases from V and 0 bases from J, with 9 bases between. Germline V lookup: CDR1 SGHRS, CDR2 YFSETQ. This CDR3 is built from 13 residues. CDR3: CASRLPSSYEQYF. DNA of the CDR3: TGCGCCAGCAGATTGCCAAGCTCCTACGAGCAGTACTTC.

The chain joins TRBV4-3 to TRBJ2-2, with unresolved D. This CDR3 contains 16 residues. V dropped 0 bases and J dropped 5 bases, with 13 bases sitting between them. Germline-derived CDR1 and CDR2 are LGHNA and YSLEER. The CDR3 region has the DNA TGCGCCAGCAGCCAAGAAGCAGGTTCATGGACCGGGGAGCTGTTTTTT. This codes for CASSQEAGSWTGELFF.

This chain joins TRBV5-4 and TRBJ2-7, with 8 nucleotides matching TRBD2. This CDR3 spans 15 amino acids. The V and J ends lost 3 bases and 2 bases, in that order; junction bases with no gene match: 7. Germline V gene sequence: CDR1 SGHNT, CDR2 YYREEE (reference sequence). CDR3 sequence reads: CASSYKAGVPYEQYF. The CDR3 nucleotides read TGTGCCAGCAGCTATAAAGCGGGGGTGCCCTACGAGCAGTACTTC. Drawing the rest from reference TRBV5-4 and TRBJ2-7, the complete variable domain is ETGVTQSPTHLIKTRGQQVTLRCSSQSGHNTVSWYQQALGQGPQFIFQYYREEENGRGNFPPRFSGLQFPNYSSELNVNALELDDSALYLCASSYKAGVPYEQYFGPGTRLTVT.

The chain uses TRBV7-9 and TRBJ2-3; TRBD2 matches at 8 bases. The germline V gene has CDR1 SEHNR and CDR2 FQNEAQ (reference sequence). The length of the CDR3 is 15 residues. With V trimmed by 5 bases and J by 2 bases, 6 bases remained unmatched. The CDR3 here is CASSPGLALTDTQYF. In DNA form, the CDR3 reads TGTGCCAGCAGCCCAGGACTAGCCCTCACAGATACGCAGTATTTT.

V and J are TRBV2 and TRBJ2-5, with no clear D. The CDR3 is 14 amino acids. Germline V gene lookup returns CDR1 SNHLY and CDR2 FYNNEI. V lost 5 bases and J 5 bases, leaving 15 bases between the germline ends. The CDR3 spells CASSPVMGWETQYF. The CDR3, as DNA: TGTGCCAGCAGTCCCGTCATGGGGTGGGAGACCCAGTACTTC. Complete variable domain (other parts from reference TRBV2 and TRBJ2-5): EPEVTQTPSHQVTQMGQEVILRCVPISNHLYFYWYRQILGQKVEFLVSFYNNEISEKSEIFDDQFSVERPDGSNFTLKIRSTKLEDSAMYFCASSPVMGWETQYFGPGTRLLVL.

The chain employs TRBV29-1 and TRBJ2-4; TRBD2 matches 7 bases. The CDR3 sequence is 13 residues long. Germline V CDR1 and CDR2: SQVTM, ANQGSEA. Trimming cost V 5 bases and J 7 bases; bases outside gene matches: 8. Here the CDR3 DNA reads TGCAGCGTTCGCGGGGAGGGAGGGAACATTCAGTACTTC. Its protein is CSVRGEGGNIQYF.

The CDR3, as DNA: TGTGCCAGCAGCCCGACAGGGTATAATTCACCCCTCCACTTT. This encodes CASSPTGYNSPLHF. This chain connects TRBV7-9 to TRBJ1-6; 7 bases match TRBD1. The V and J ends lost 5 bases and 4 bases, in that order; junction bases with no gene match: 2. Germline V gives CDR1 SEHNR, CDR2 FQNEAQ (reference sequence). CDR3 length: 14 amino acids.